This T cell receptor (beta chain) was retrieved from a study of blood T cell repertoires in COVID-19. About the research overall: Specimens from acute and convalescent COVID-19 originated in the United States, Italy and Spain. Sample material is recorded as cDNA or gDNA derived from T cells, B-cell-depleted T cells, or PBMCs.

As processed by the authors: Reference gene primer amplification in the assay estimated nucleated cell counts. Method: immunoSEQ multiplex PCR; TCRdb's copy keeps in-frame clones and lacks some. The V and J calls and the clone size are those of that table, but D and trimming were determined from the DNA. The sample contains roughly 70,000 clones, around 90% of which appear only once. The source is a woman older than 75 with active or convalescent COVID-19. Sample: peripheral blood.

The CDR3 loop is CASSASGQGAIEAFF. The CDR3 nucleotides are TGTGCCAGCAGCGCATCGGGACAGGGGGCTATTGAAGCTTTCTTT. The V and J genes are TRBV11-2 and TRBJ1-1, with TRBD1 matching over 12 bases. Trimming took 5 bases from V and 7 from J; bases not matched to a gene: 8. The CDR3 runs 15 residues. CDR1 SGHAT and CDR2 FQNNGV come from the germline V gene.